This TCR beta chain was obtained from a study of T cell changes during pregnancy in multiple sclerosis (dated by TCRdb to 2018 to 2020). In the study overall: The study looked at changes in the T cell repertoire across pregnancy in women with multiple sclerosis.

V trim: 0 bases; J trim: 0 bases; unmatched bases: 4. CDR1 and CDR2 (SGDLS, YYNGEE) derive from the germline V gene. The CDR3 runs 16 amino acids, cysteine and phenylalanine included. CDR3 DNA only is kept here, 48 bases in frame from base 1. A word on this clone: No antigen is known for it. Within one base of it there is no much larger clone, and no base qualities were kept.

Library prep was done by the immunoSEQ multiplex PCR assay. This is the immuneACCESS table as TCRdb keeps it, with only in-frame sequences that have V and J called. A part of the clones is gone; compared with another copy, unresolved V genes explain less than half, and the rest is unexplained. The sample contains roughly 40,000 clones, around 92% of them found a single time. 0.5% of the sample rests with the top ten. The receptor chain draws on TRBV9 and TRBJ2-3; TRBD2 fits 7 bases in the junction. This clonotype was obtained from a female donor in good health, enrolled as a control in a pregnancy study. Sequenced here: CD4+ T cells from peripheral blood mononuclear cells, sampled in the second trimester of pregnancy. The CDR3 protein: CASSVGARGSTDTQYF. Here is the DNA: TGTGCCAGCAGCGTAGGAGCGCGGGGGAGCACAGATACGCAGTATTTT. The full variable domain, with segments outside the CDR3 supplied by the reference TRBV9 and TRBJ2-3 proteins, appears as DSGVTQTPKHLITATGQRVTLRCSPRSGDLSVYWYQQSLDQGLQFLIQYYNGEERAKGNILERFSAQQFPDLHSELNLSSLELGDSALYFCASSVGARGSTDTQYFGPGTRLTVL.